This entry is about one T cell receptor beta chain. What it recognizes is unknown. PCR amplification relied on 60 Vbeta primers (plus 13 Jbeta primers). Profiling relied on immunoSEQ multiplex PCR, and the TCRdb table lists in-frame clones only, not all of them. The data contain some 90,000 clones, over 60% of them singletons. The data are from a study of cytomegalovirus exposure and HLA in healthy donors. Germline CDR1 reads SGHRS; CDR2 reads YFSETQ. The V segment lost 9 bases and the J segment 5 bases; nucleotides outside the gene matches: 17. This CDR3 is 15 amino acids long. Study-level findings and limits: Further analysis was carried out later, and it showed several of the most significant clusters appearing linked to common viral pathogens. About 87% or about 30% of the time was how often most TCR beta V segments were productive, according to an earlier analysis. There were 150 to 200 TCR beta chains listed as cytomegalovirus-associated.

V and J are TRBV5-1 and TRBJ2-7; 7 positions match TRBD2. This receptor was obtained from a man in his thirties or forties in good health and CMV-seropositive. Material: PBMCs. The CDR3 region is CATRPSGTSRDEQYF. As DNA, the CDR3 is TGCGCCACACGGCCGAGCGGGACTTCACGGGACGAGCAGTACTTC. Filled out from reference TRBV5-1 and TRBJ2-7, the complete variable domain reads KAGVTQTPRYLIKTRGQQVTLSCSPISGHRSVSWYQQTPGQGLQFLFEYFSETQRNKGNFPGRFSGRQFSNSRSEMNVSTLELGDSALYLCATRPSGTSRDEQYFGPGTRLTVT.